The rows below give T cell receptor beta chains drawn from one sample of a study of blood T cell repertoires in COVID-19. Data came from immunoSEQ multiplex PCR; TCRdb stores just in-frame clones and leaves some out. The sample has 62,000 or so clones; approximately 83% are singletons. Sequenced input: peripheral blood. Every receptor here comes from a woman aged 55-70 years with acute or convalescent COVID-19. The CDR3 runs from the conserved cysteine through the conserved F or W. The D gene is left open where the match is weak.

d_call j_call v_call cdr3_length cdr3_nt cdr3_aa
. TRBJ2-7 TRBV27 16 TGTGCCAGCAGTTCGTTATCGGGAGTCATGATCGAGGAGCAGTACTTC CASSSLSGVMIEEQYF
. TRBJ2-5 TRBV2 15 TGTGCCAGCACCTTGCGCGAGGGCCCCGGGGAGACCCAGTACTTC CASTLREGPGETQYF
. TRBJ1-1 TRBV3-1/TRBV3-2 14 TGTGCCAGCAGCCAAGGCGGGGTAAACACTGAAGCTTTCTTT CASSQGGVNTEAFF
TRBD2 TRBJ2-3 TRBV4-2 17 TGTGCCAGCAGCCAAGATTTAGCGGGAGGGCCTGCAGATACGCAGTATTTT CASSQDLAGGPADTQYF
. TRBJ1-3 TRBV2 14 TGTGCCAGCACCGAACGGAGAGCTGGAAACACCATATATTTT CASTERRAGNTIYF
. TRBJ2-3 TRBV24-1 18 TGTGCCACCAGTGATCCGGGGGCGGGAGTGACTAGCACAGATACGCAGTATTTT CATSDPGAGVTSTDTQYF
. TRBJ2-3 TRBV5-1 12 TGCGCCAGCAGCCTTCCCACAGATACGCAGTATTTT CASSLPTDTQYF
TRBD2 TRBJ2-2 TRBV19 15 TGTGCCAGTAGTTCGGGAGGGATGATGGCCGGGGAGCTGTTTTTT CASSSGGMMAGELFF
TRBD1 TRBJ2-2 TRBV6-5 10 TGTGCCAGCAGCACCACCGGGACAGTGTTT CASSTTGTVF
TRBD1 TRBJ1-5 TRBV2 14 TGTGCCAGCAGCTGGGACAGGGGGTCTCAGCCCCAGCATTTT CASSWDRGSQPQHF
TRBD1 TRBJ1-2 TRBV2 12 TGTGCCAGCAGTTCCGACAGGGCTGGCTACACCTTC CASSSDRAGYTF
. TRBJ1-2 TRBV6-6 12 TGTGCCAGCAGTTACTCTGGGCCGGGCTACACCTTC CASSYSGPGYTF
TRBD1 TRBJ1-6 TRBV5-6 16 TGTGCCAGCAGCTTGGACAGGGGCGTGGATAATTCACCCCTCCACTTT CASSLDRGVDNSPLHF
. TRBJ1-1 TRBV2 21 TGTGCCAGCAGTGAAGCGCTTCGTCAGGGGCTTGGCCCGCCGAGTCGGGTGAGAGCTTTCTTT CASSEALRQGLGPPSRVRAFF
TRBD2 TRBJ2-1 TRBV11-3 13 TGTGCCAGCAGCTTGGGGGGGGTGAATGAGCAGTTCTTC CASSLGGVNEQFF
. TRBJ1-2 TRBV20-1 13 TGCAGTGCTAGTTCCGGGAATAACTATGGCTACACCTTC CSASSGNNYGYTF
. TRBJ2-5 TRBV4-2 16 TGTGCCAGCAGCCAAAGAAGCGGGCGCCACCAAGAGACCCAGTACTTC CASSQRSGRHQETQYF
TRBD1 TRBJ1-2 TRBV5-8 13 TGTGCCAGCAGCTGGGGACAGACGACCGGCTACACCTTC CASSWGQTTGYTF
. TRBJ1-3 TRBV6-5 15 TGTGCCAGCGCGACAGGATGGTCCTCTGGAAACACCATATATTTT CASATGWSSGNTIYF
TRBD1 TRBJ2-7 TRBV6-1 15 TGTGCCAGCAGTGAAAGGGGGACAGGGACCCACGAGCAGTACTTC CASSERGTGTHEQYF
TRBD2 TRBJ2-3 TRBV7-8 17 TGTGCCAGCAGCTCCGGGACTAGCGGGGGGCTGACAGATACGCAGTATTTT CASSSGTSGGLTDTQYF
. TRBJ2-3 TRBV6-5 12 TGTGCCAGCAGAGGAACTGGAGGCACGCAGTATTTT CASRGTGGTQYF
. TRBJ2-1 TRBV19 16 TGTGCCAGTAGTATAGAGTCTGGGGCCCCCTACAATGAGCAGTTCTTC CASSIESGAPYNEQFF
. TRBJ2-5 TRBV2 13 TGTGCCAGCAGTCTTGGACAGTGGGAGACCCAGTACTTC CASSLGQWETQYF